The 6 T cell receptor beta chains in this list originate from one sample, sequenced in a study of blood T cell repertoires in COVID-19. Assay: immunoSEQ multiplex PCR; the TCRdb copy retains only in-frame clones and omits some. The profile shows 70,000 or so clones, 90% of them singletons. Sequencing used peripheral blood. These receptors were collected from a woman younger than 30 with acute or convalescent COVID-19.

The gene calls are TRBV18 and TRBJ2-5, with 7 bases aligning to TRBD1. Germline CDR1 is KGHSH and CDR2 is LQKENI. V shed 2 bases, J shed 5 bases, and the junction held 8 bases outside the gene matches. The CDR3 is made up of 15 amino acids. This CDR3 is CASSPGTDPGETQYF. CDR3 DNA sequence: TGTGCCAGCTCACCAGGGACAGACCCCGGGGAGACCCAGTACTTC.

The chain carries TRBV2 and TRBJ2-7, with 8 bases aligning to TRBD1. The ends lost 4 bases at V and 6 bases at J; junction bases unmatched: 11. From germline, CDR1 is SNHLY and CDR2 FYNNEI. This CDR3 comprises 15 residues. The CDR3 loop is CASSVFRDRLPEQYF. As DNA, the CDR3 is TGTGCCAGCAGTGTCTTCCGGGACAGGCTCCCCGAGCAGTACTTC. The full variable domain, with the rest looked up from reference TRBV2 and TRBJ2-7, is EPEVTQTPSHQVTQMGQEVILRCVPISNHLYFYWYRQILGQKVEFLVSFYNNEISEKSEIFDDQFSVERPDGSNFTLKIRSTKLEDSAMYFCASSVFRDRLPEQYFGPGTRLTVT.

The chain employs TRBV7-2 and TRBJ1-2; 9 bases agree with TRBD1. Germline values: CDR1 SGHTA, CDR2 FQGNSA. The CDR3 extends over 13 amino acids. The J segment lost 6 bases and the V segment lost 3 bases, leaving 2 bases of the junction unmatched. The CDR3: CASSFRDRDGYTF. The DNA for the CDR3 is TGTGCCAGCAGCTTCCGGGACAGGGATGGCTACACCTTC.

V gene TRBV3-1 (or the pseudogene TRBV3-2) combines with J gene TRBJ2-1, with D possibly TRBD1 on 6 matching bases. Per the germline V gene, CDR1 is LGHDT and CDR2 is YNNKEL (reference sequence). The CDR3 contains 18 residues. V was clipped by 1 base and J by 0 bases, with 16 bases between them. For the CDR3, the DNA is TGTGCCAGCAGCCAAGTCGGGCTGGGCAGGGGCTCCTACAATGAGCAGTTCTTC. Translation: CASSQVGLGRGSYNEQFF.

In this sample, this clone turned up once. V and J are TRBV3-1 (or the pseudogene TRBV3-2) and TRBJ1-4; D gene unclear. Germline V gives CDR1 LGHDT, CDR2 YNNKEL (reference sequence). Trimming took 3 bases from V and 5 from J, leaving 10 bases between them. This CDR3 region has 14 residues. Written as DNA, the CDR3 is TGTGCCAGCAGCCAGTCCTGGGCGAATGAAAAACTGTTTTTT. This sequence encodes CASSQSWANEKLFF.

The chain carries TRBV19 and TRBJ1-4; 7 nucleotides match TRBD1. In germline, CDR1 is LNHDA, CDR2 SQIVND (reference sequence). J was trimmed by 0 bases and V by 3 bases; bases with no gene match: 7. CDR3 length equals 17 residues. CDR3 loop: CASSMNGQAATNEKLFF. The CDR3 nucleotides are TGTGCCAGTAGTATGAACGGACAGGCAGCAACTAATGAAAAACTGTTTTTT.